What follows is one T cell receptor beta chain and its context. Antigen specificity is unknown. Germline CDR1 and CDR2: SGDLS and YYNGEE. CDR3 size: 16 residues. The ends lost 3 bases at V and 9 bases at J; junction bases unmatched: 12. Data came from immunoSEQ multiplex PCR; TCRdb stores just in-frame clones and leaves some out. This sample has approximately 120,000 clones, with roughly 87% found just once. The data belong to a study of T cell responses to AZD1222 COVID-19 vaccine. The study's findings and limits: Baseline serology detected seropositivity in only six AZD1222 recipients. Clonal diversity was possibly underestimated; the donors were predominantly white British and more often female. Spike was spanned by vaccine-associated CD4 TCRs, which were dominant at 160-218 and 743-854.

The source of this sequence is an adult in good health. The input for sequencing was peripheral blood, taken on day 0 of MenACWY control vaccination. This sequence joins TRBV9 and TRBJ1-6; TRBD1 matches 7 bases. The CDR3 loop reads CASSAFDRALGSPLHF. The CDR3 DNA sequence: TGTGCCAGCAGCGCCTTCGACAGGGCCCTCGGTTCACCCCTCCACTTT.